This T cell receptor (beta chain) was sequenced in a study of cytomegalovirus exposure and HLA in healthy donors. Study outcomes and limitations: Researchers reported that a few CMV-associated chains were confirmed in vitro as CMV antigen-specific. The study found most TCR sequences rare, yet found some public TCRs in many donors. Researchers catalogued approximately 160 TCR beta chains as cytomegalovirus-associated.

Only in-frame clones appear in the TCRdb table, and some are missing; sequencing was by immunoSEQ multiplex PCR. The data show under 250,000 clones, about 81% seen once. Remarks on this clone: Its specificity is unknown.

This clonotype originated in a woman aged 30 to 39 in good health and CMV-seronegative. Specimen: PBMCs.

CDR3 in amino acids: CASSLGPGDYEQYF. In nucleotides, the CDR3 is TGTGCCAGCAGCTTGGGGCCAGGGGATTACGAGCAGTACTTC. The chain recombines TRBV5-5 with TRBJ2-7; tentative D call: TRBD1 (6 bases). The germline V and J ends were trimmed by 0 bases and 4 bases, with 11 bases remaining between them. The CDR3 runs to 14 residues. Germline CDR1 is SGHKS and CDR2 is YYEKEE (reference sequence).